The rows below give T cell receptor beta chains drawn from one sample of a study. One entry per CDR3 protein results from TCRdb running MiXCR on the RT-PCR reads. The sample lists more than 550,000 distinct CDR3 sequences; 14% were seen once. Specimen: memory CD4+ T cells from blood. These receptors all come from a female donor in good health, serving as a healthy control. Both conserved end residues are part of each CDR3. D genes are given only for firm matches. Clone size is given for some rows only: seen once, a few or many times, or a class if the clone is expanded.

abundance,d_gene,j_gene,v_gene,CDR3aa,CDR3nt
NA,NA,TRBJ1-4,TRBV28,CASSSPRLNLGEKLFF,TGTGCCAGCAGTTCCCCTCGTTTGAACCTGGGCGAAAAACTGTTTTTT
few,NA,TRBJ2-1,TRBV5-1,CASRIEGIGEQFF,TGCGCCAGCAGAATTGAGGGGATCGGTGAGCAGTTCTTC
many,TRBD2,TRBJ2-6,TRBV6-5,CASSYSFGTSGTAGANVLTF,TGTGCCAGCAGTTACTCATTTGGGACTAGCGGTACTGCTGGGGCCAACGTCCTGACTTTC
few,NA,TRBJ1-5,TRBV5-5,CASSFQIYSNQPQHF,TGTGCCAGCAGCTTCCAGATTTATAGCAATCAGCCCCAGCATTTT
NA,NA,TRBJ2-4,TRBV7-9,CASTPGRGQKLGIQYF,TGTGCCAGCACCCCGGGGAGGGGGCAGAAGTTGGGCATTCAGTACTTC
few,NA,TRBJ1-1,TRBV6-2/TRBV6-3,CASRENPKPEAFF,TGTGCCAGCAGGGAGAATCCAAAACCTGAAGCTTTCTTT
NA,NA,TRBJ1-4,TRBV6-5,CASSSATTNKKLFF,TGTGCCAGCAGTTCGGCCACAACTAATAAAAAACTGTTTTTT
NA,TRBD1,TRBJ1-1,TRBV30,CAWSDDRGRTEAFF,TGTGCCTGGAGCGACGACAGGGGTCGGACTGAAGCTTTCTTT
NA,TRBD1,TRBJ1-2,TRBV29-1,CSVEGGQGYNYGYTF,TGCAGCGTTGAAGGGGGACAGGGCTATAACTATGGCTACACCTTC
NA,TRBD1,TRBJ2-1,TRBV5-1,CASSRTGGSNNEQFF,TGCGCCAGCAGCCGGACAGGGGGCTCCAACAATGAGCAGTTCTTC
few,NA,TRBJ2-5,TRBV7-2,CASSLAGGFGAKETQYF,TGTGCCAGCAGCTTAGCGGGTGGATTTGGGGCCAAAGAGACCCAGTACTTC
few,NA,TRBJ2-5,TRBV12-3/TRBV12-4,CASSLMGRRETQYF,TGTGCCAGCAGTTTAATGGGCAGGAGGGAGACCCAGTACTTC
NA,TRBD2,TRBJ2-6,TRBV2,CASSEKGAGVSGANVLTF,TGTGCCAGCAGTGAGAAGGGTGCGGGGGTCTCTGGGGCCAACGTCCTGACTTTC
many,NA,TRBJ2-5,TRBV6-1,CASSEAGLAETQYF,TGTGCCAGCAGTGAAGCAGGGCTAGCAGAGACCCAGTACTTC
NA,NA,TRBJ2-1,TRBV10-3,CAISRDTQYNEQFF,TGTGCCATCAGCCGGGACACCCAATACAATGAGCAGTTCTTC
few,TRBD1,TRBJ1-2,TRBV10-1,CASSRGPDKGYTF,TGCGCCAGCAGTAGGGGGCCGGATAAGGGCTACACCTTC
many,NA,TRBJ2-5,TRBV7-3,CASASGQGETQYF,TGTGCCAGCGCCAGCGGGCAGGGAGAGACCCAGTACTTC
many,NA,TRBJ1-3,TRBV6-5,CASSYLGSWAGNTIYF,TGTGCCAGCAGTTATCTCGGGAGTTGGGCGGGAAACACCATATATTTT
few,NA,TRBJ2-3,TRBV30,CAWSLHSGILTDTQYF,TGTGCCTGGAGTTTACATAGCGGCATTCTCACAGATACGCAGTATTTT
many,NA,TRBJ2-7,TRBV28,CASSLPPPYEQYF,TGTGCCAGCAGTTTACCCCCCCCCTACGAGCAGTACTTC
many,NA,TRBJ2-1,TRBV5-1,CASSLEGGYNEQFF,TGCGCCAGCAGCTTGGAGGGGGGGTACAATGAGCAGTTCTTC
many,NA,TRBJ1-5,TRBV29-1,CSASGEGDQPQHF,TGCAGCGCCTCAGGGGAGGGAGATCAGCCCCAGCATTTT
NA,TRBD2,TRBJ2-7,TRBV14,CASSLHSGVTYEQYF,TGTGCCAGCAGCCTTCATAGCGGGGTCACCTACGAGCAGTACTTC
NA,NA,TRBJ2-5,TRBV5-1,CASSDNSGEETQYF,TGCGCCAGCAGCGACAATAGCGGAGAAGAGACCCAGTACTTC
NA,NA,TRBJ2-5,TRBV12-3/TRBV12-4,CASSEEQKETQYF,TGTGCCAGCAGTGAGGAACAGAAAGAGACCCAGTACTTC
NA,NA,TRBJ1-1,TRBV7-9,CASSIRAGLDTEAFF,TGTGCCAGCAGCATAAGGGCAGGGTTAGACACTGAAGCTTTCTTT
NA,NA,TRBJ2-5,TRBV7-2,CASNRGWGSQETQYF,TGTGCCAGCAACCGAGGGTGGGGATCCCAAGAGACCCAGTACTTC
NA,NA,TRBJ1-2,TRBV12-3/TRBV12-4,CATRKRPNYGYTF,TGTGCCACTCGGAAAAGACCTAACTATGGCTATACCTTC
NA,NA,TRBJ2-5,TRBV9,CASSVNLEETQYF,TGTGCCAGCAGCGTAAACTTAGAGGAGACCCAGTACTTC
many,TRBD1,TRBJ2-1,TRBV20-1,CSASDRGYNEQFF,TGCAGTGCTAGCGACAGGGGTTACAATGAGCAGTTCTTC
many,NA,TRBJ2-5,TRBV6-5,CASSTPREQETQYF,TGTGCCAGCAGCACCCCTAGGGAACAAGAGACCCAGTACTTC
NA,TRBD2,TRBJ2-3,TRBV24-1,CATSDGRTSGGSDTQYF,TGTGCCACCAGTGATGGGCGGACTAGCGGGGGGTCAGATACGCAGTATTTT
many,NA,TRBJ1-2,TRBV7-2,CASSPGGARYGYTF,TGTGCCAGCAGCCCGGGGGGGGCTCGGTATGGCTACACCTTC
NA,NA,TRBJ1-5,TRBV28,CASSVAGLNQPQHF,TGTGCCAGCAGCGTAGCAGGGCTCAATCAGCCCCAGCATTTT
few,TRBD2,TRBJ2-1,TRBV6-5,CASSLGLAGGRANEQFF,TGTGCCAGCAGTTTGGGACTAGCGGGAGGAAGGGCCAATGAGCAGTTCTTC
many,NA,TRBJ2-7,TRBV6-2/TRBV6-3,CASTDQAYEQYF,TGTGCCAGTACCGACCAAGCCTACGAGCAGTACTTC
many,NA,TRBJ1-1,TRBV6-2/TRBV6-3,CASSYSYRREAFF,TGTGCCAGCAGTTACTCGTACAGGCGTGAAGCTTTCTTT
NA,TRBD2,TRBJ2-1,TRBV3-1,CASSPIISSGRFKNEQFF,TGTGCCAGCAGCCCTATAATTTCTAGCGGGAGATTTAAGAATGAGCAGTTCTTC
NA,NA,TRBJ2-1,TRBV14,CASSRTARSYNEQFF,TGTGCCAGCAGCCGGACGGCCCGTTCCTACAATGAGCAGTTCTTC
few,NA,TRBJ2-1,TRBV4-1,CASSQEYVSDYNEQFF,TGCGCCAGCAGCCAAGAGTATGTGTCGGACTACAATGAGCAGTTCTTC
few,NA,TRBJ1-6,TRBV18,CASRRQESNSPLHF,TGTGCCAGCCGACGACAGGAAAGTAATTCACCCCTCCACTTT
NA,NA,TRBJ1-5,TRBV27,CASSLLAGPDQPQHF,TGTGCCAGCAGTTTATTGGCAGGGCCGGATCAGCCCCAGCATTTT
NA,NA,TRBJ2-1,TRBV7-6,CASSLEVGGTVRYNEQFF,TGTGCCAGCAGCTTAGAAGTTGGAGGGACCGTACGCTACAATGAGCAGTTCTTC
NA,NA,TRBJ1-1,TRBV29-1,CSVVLNGESRAFF,TGCAGCGTTGTCCTTAACGGGGAATCTCGAGCTTTCTTT
few,NA,TRBJ1-5,TRBV6-5,CASSYSTYSNQPQHF,TGTGCCAGCAGTTACTCCACCTATAGCAATCAGCCCCAGCATTTT
NA,NA,TRBJ1-1,TRBV28,CASSLFMTEAFF,TGTGCCAGCAGCCTCTTTATGACTGAAGCTTTCTTT
many,NA,TRBJ2-3,TRBV9,CASSARSSTDTQYF,TGTGCCAGCAGCGCCAGAAGTAGCACAGATACGCAGTATTTT
many,TRBD2,TRBJ2-3,TRBV12-3/TRBV12-4,CASRPLAGGGDTQYF,TGTGCCAGCAGGCCTCTAGCGGGAGGGGGAGATACGCAGTATTTT
few,NA,TRBJ1-1,TRBV20-1,CSARIPTGNTEAFF,TGCAGTGCTAGAATCCCGACGGGGAACACTGAAGCTTTCTTT
NA,NA,TRBJ2-1,TRBV24-1,CATSAPLRGYNEQFF,TGTGCCACCAGTGCCCCGCTTCGAGGGTACAATGAGCAGTTCTTT